The clone carrying this T cell receptor beta chain occurred many times. The data were obtained in a study of CD8 T cells in ankylosing spondylitis. The germline CDR1 and CDR2 sequences are MNHEY and SVGEGT. Trimming took off 0 bases at V and 0 bases at J, with 8 bases between the two ends. CDR3 length: 15 residues. Using its own MiXCR run on the 5' RACE reads, TCRdb lists one record per CDR3 protein. The sample lists approximately 90,000 distinct CDR3 sequences; roughly 8.3% were seen once. This TCR derives from a male donor with ankylosing spondylitis or in good health (not recorded which). The sequencing sample was made of blood, either unsorted or a sorted T cell fraction (not recorded which). This chain links TRBV6-2 or TRBV6-3 with TRBJ1-2, with D uncertain. CDR3 loop: CASSYSGLANYGYTF. Here the CDR3 DNA reads TGTGCCAGCAGTTACTCTGGCCTAGCTAACTATGGCTACACCTTC.